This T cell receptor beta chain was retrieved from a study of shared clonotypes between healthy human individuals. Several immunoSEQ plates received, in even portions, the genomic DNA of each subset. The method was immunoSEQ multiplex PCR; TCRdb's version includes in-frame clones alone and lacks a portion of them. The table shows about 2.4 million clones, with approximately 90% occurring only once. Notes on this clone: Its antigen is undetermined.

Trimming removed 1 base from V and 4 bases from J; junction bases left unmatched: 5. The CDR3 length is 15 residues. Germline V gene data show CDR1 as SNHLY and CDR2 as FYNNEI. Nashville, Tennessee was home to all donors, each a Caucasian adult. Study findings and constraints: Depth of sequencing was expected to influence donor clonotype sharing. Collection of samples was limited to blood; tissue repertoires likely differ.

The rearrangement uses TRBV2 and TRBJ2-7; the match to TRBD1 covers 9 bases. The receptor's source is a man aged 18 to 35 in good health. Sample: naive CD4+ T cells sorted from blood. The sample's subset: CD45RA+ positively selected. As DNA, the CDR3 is TGTGCCAGCAGTGAAGAAACAGGGGGCTTTTACGAGCAGTACTTC. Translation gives CASSEETGGFYEQYF. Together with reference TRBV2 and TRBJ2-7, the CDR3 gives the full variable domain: EPEVTQTPSHQVTQMGQEVILRCVPISNHLYFYWYRQILGQKVEFLVSFYNNEISEKSEIFDDQFSVERPDGSNFTLKIRSTKLEDSAMYFCASSEETGGFYEQYFGPGTRLTVT.